The clone carrying this TCR beta chain was observed a few times. Its cognate antigen is unknown. TCRdb re-analysed the 5' RACE reads in MiXCR, keeping a single row per CDR3 protein. The sample consists of 400,000 to 500,000 distinct CDR3 sequences, roughly 13% of them appearing once. Germline assignment: CDR1 SGDLS and CDR2 YYNGEE. J was trimmed by 3 bases and V by 4 bases; bases with no gene match: 4. The CDR3 length is 16 residues. The data were taken from a study of identical twins. General study results and limits: Potential partial confounding of zero-insertion analyses by invariant MAIT and iNKT cells was noted. Monozygotic twins shared more out-of-frame TCR alpha than recombination models predicted.

Another study also made use of these data, one on yellow fever vaccine responses in identical twins.

Material: CD4+ T cells sorted from blood. This clonotype originated in a woman aged 18-29 years in good health. This chain links TRBV9 with TRBJ2-3; 14 nucleotides align to TRBD2. CDR3 bases: TGTGCCAGCAGCACCCGACTAGCGGGGGGGACAGATACGCAGTATTTT. This codes for CASSTRLAGGTDTQYF.